This T cell receptor (beta chain) was found in a study of tumor and adjacent non-tumor tissue in lung cancer. The CDR3 has 15 amino acids. Germline CDR1 DFQATT, CDR2 SNEGSKA (reference sequence). A modified ARM-PCR protocol with three rounds of nested PCR amplified TCRbeta. TCRdb re-analysed the multiplex PCR reads in MiXCR, keeping a single row per CDR3 protein. The table has tens of thousands of distinct CDR3 sequences, roughly 70% seen once. The template was RNA from unsorted bulk tissue. Note on this clonotype: The junction and the germline gene differ at one end; a read error may be behind it.

Material for sequencing was lung tumor tissue. This sequence originates from a man in his fifties or sixties with non-small cell lung cancer. V gene TRBV20-1 combines with J gene TRBJ2-1; 11 positions match TRBD2. In DNA form, the CDR3 reads TGCAATGCTAGAGATAGGGGACTAGCGGCCAATGAGCAGTTCTTC. Protein sequence: CNARDRGLAANEQFF.